The 3 T cell receptor beta chains listed next were all sequenced from one sample in a study of beta chain features in type 1 diabetes. Investigators reverse transcribed all isolated RNA, so they sequenced expressed TCRB transcripts. Profiled with immunoSEQ multiplex PCR; TCRdb holds only in-frame clones, not every one. Of approximately 250,000 clones listed, 11% to 15% are singletons. The material sequenced was naive CD4+ T cells from blood. Receptors were obtained from a woman between 35 and 50 years old in good health.

The rearrangement uses TRBV27 and TRBJ2-7; 8 nucleotides match TRBD1. The trim removed 8 bases at V and 3 bases at J, leaving 27 bases unmatched. The CDR3 runs 20 residues. Germline CDR1 and CDR2: MNHEY and SMNVEV (reference sequence). CDR3 bases: TGTGCCAGCGTAATGAAGCCGGCGGCGCGGTGGACAGGGAATTACTACGAGCAGTACTTC. It specifies CASVMKPAARWTGNYYEQYF.

The rearrangement joins TRBV19 to TRBJ2-3, with a weak D call TRBD2 (7 bases). The germline CDR1 and CDR2 sequences are LNHDA and SQIVND (reference sequence). Trimming took off 2 bases at V and 5 bases at J, with 11 bases between the two ends. CDR3 length: 14 amino acids. The CDR3 nucleotides read TGTGCCAGTAGTATACCGGGGGGCGGAGATACGCAGTATTTT. Its protein is CASSIPGGGDTQYF. The variable domain in full, completed from reference TRBV19 and TRBJ2-3, reads DGGITQSPKYLFRKEGQNVTLSCEQNLNHDAMYWYRQDPGQGLRLIYYSQIVNDFQKGDIAEGYSVSREKKESFPLTVTSAQKNPTAFYLCASSIPGGGDTQYFGPGTRLTVL.

The CDR3 DNA sequence: TGTGCCAGTAGTCAGACGAACTATTATGGCTACACCTTC. This sequence encodes CASSQTNYYGYTF. The V gene is TRBV19, the J gene TRBJ1-2; D uncertain. The CDR3 runs 13 residues. The germline V gene encodes CDR1 LNHDA and CDR2 SQIVND (reference sequence). Trimming cost V 5 bases and J 5 bases, with 12 bases left between them.